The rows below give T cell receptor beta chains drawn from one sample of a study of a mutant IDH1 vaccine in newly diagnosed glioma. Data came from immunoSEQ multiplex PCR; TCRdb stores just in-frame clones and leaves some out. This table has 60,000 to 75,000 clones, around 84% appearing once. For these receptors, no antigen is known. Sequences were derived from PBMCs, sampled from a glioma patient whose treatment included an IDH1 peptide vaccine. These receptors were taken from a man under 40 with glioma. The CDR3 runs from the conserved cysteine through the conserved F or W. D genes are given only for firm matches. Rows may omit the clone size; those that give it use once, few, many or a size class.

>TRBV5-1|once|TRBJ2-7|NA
TGCGCCAGCAGCTTATTTTCTGAATCCTACGAGCAGTACTTC
CASSLFSESYEQYF
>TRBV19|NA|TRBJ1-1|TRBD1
TGTGCCAGTAGACCGGACAGGGCGGCGGACACTGAAGCTTTCTTT
CASRPDRAADTEAFF
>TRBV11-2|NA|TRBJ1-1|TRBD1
TGTGCCAGCAGCTCTTGGACAGGCATGAACACTGAAGCTTTCTTT
CASSSWTGMNTEAFF
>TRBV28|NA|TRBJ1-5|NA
TGTGCCAGCAGTTTACCAAATCAGCCCCAGCATTTT
CASSLPNQPQHF
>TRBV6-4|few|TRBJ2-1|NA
TGTGCCAGCAGTCCTAGTGATGTTGTAAATGAGCAGTTCTTC
CASSPSDVVNEQFF
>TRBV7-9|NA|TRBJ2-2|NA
TGTGCCAGCAGCTTAGCGGTTGGGGGCACCGGGGAGCTGTTTTTT
CASSLAVGGTGELFF
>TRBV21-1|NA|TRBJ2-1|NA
TGTGCCAGCAGCACCAGGGGCGGGAGCATAGATTTTCGCTATGAGCAGTTCTTC
CASSTRGGSIDFRYEQFF
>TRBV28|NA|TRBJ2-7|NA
TGTGCCAGCAGTTTGAGGGGGAGTCGACACGAGCAGTACTTC
CASSLRGSRHEQYF
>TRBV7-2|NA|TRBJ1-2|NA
TGTGCCAGCAGCTTACAGGGGAACTATGGCTACACCTTC
CASSLQGNYGYTF
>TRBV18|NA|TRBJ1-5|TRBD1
TGTGCCAGCTCATATCGGACAGGGGAAGGCAATCAGCCCCAGCATTTT
CASSYRTGEGNQPQHF
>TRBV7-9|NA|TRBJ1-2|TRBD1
TGTGCCAGCAGTTCTTACGACAGGGGGACTGGCTACACCTTC
CASSSYDRGTGYTF
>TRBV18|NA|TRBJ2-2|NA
TGTGCCAGCTCACCGAGGACACGGAACACCGGGGAGCTGTTTTTT
CASSPRTRNTGELFF
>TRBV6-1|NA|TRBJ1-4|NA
TGTGCCAGCAGTGGACGGGACCGCGCTGCAACTAATGAAAAACTGTTTTTT
CASSGRDRAATNEKLFF
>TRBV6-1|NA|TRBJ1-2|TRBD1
TGTGCCAGCAGTGAACAGGGGGCTAGTGGCTACACCTTC
CASSEQGASGYTF
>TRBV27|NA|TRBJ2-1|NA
TGTGCCAGCAGAAGCACGACTAGGAGGGATGAGCAGTTCTTC
CASRSTTRRDEQFF
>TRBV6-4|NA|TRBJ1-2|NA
TGTGCCAGCAGTGACTCAGGAGGATACTATGGCTACACCTTC
CASSDSGGYYGYTF
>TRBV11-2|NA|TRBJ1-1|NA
TGTGCCAGCAGCTTACCTCCTCGGGGTCGGAGCACTGAAGCTTTCTTT
CASSLPPRGRSTEAFF
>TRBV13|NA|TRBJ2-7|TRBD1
TGTGCCAGCAGCTCCAATGACAGGGGGGGCTCCTACGAGCAGTACTTC
CASSSNDRGGSYEQYF
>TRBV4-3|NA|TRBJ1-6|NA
TGCGCCAGCAGCCAAGATTGGGCGGGACCCTTTCCCCTCCACTTT
CASSQDWAGPFPLHF
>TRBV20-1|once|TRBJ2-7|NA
TGCAGTGCTAGAAACCCCGAGCAGTACTTC
CSARNPEQYF
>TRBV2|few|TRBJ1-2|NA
TGTGCCAGCAGTGCGTTAGCTAACTATGGCTACACCTTC
CASSALANYGYTF
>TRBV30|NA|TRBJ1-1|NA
TGTGCACAAAGCGACGGTCGGAACACTGAAGCTTTCTTT
CAQSDGRNTEAFF
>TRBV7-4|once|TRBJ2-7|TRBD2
TGTGCCAGCAGCTTGGTGACTAGCATCTACGAGCAGTACTTC
CASSLVTSIYEQYF